The present TCR beta chain was sequenced within a study of T cell repertoires in cytomegalovirus infection. Study-wide context: Indications of both CMV infection and matching HLA type were provided by public TCR beta signatures. The study's findings and limits: In two of eight donors, the top clonotype was HLA-C-restricted CMV-specific. Carriers of CMV and the relevant HLA type were discriminated by public TCR beta frequency.

TCRdb re-derived calls from the reads in MiXCR, one entry per CDR3 protein. Of hundreds of thousands of distinct CDR3 sequences listed, 24% are singletons. Notes on this clonotype: The antigen is unknown.

This CDR3 region has 15 residues. The V gene lost 5 bases and the J gene lost 3 bases, with 14 bases spanning the gap. CDR1 is SGHTA, CDR2 FQGTGA, per germline. Sequenced sample: CD8+ T cells from PBMCs. The source of this sequence is a human donor in good health (CMV status not recorded). Some clones in this sample may be carry-over from other donors' samples. V is TRBV7-3 and J is TRBJ1-5, with D uncertain. The chain's CDR3 is CASSHTTRPNQPQHF. CDR3 nucleotides: TGTGCCAGCAGCCATACAACTAGACCCAATCAGCCCCAGCATTTT.